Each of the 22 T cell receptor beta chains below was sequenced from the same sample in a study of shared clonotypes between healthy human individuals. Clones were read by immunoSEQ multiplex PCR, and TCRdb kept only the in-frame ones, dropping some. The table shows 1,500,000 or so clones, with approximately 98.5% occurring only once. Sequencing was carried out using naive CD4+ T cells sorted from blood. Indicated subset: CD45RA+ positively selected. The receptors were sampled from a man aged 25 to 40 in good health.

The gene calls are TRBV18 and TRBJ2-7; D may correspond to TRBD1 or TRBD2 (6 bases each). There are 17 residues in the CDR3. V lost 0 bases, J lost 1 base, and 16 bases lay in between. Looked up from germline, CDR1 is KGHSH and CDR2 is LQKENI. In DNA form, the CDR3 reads TGTGCCAGCTCACCACCGTGGGGGGCGGGGACTTCCTACGAGCAGTACTTC. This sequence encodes CASSPPWGAGTSYEQYF.

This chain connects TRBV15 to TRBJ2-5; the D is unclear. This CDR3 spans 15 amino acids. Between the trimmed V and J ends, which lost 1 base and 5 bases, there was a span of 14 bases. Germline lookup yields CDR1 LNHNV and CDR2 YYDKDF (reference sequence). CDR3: CATSRVPSSRETQYF. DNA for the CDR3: TGTGCCACCAGCAGAGTACCTAGTTCGAGGGAGACCCAGTACTTC.

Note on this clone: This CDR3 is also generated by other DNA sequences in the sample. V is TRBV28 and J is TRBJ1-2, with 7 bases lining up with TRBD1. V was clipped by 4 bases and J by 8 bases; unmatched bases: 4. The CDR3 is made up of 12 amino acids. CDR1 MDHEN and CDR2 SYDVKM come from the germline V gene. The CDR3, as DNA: TGTGCCAGCAGTTCACAGGGGAGAGGCTACACCTTC. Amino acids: CASSSQGRGYTF.

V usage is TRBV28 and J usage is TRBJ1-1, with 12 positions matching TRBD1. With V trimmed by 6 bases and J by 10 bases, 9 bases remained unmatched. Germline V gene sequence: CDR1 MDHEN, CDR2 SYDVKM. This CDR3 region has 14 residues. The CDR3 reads CASRVGTGGIRAFF. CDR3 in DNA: TGTGCCAGCAGGGTAGGGACAGGGGGCATCCGAGCTTTCTTT.

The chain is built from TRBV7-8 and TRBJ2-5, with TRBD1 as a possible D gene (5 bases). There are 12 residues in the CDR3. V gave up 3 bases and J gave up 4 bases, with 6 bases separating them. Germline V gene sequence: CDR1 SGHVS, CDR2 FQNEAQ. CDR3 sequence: CASSFRGETQYF. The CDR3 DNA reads TGTGCCAGCAGCTTTAGGGGAGAGACCCAGTACTTC.

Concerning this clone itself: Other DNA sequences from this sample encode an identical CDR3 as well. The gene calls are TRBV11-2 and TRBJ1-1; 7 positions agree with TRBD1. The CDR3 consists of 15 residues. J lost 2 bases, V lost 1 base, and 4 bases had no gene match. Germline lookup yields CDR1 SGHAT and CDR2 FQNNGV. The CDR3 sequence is CASSLAAGGNTEAFF. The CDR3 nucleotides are TGTGCCAGCAGCTTAGCCGCAGGGGGAAACACTGAAGCTTTCTTT.

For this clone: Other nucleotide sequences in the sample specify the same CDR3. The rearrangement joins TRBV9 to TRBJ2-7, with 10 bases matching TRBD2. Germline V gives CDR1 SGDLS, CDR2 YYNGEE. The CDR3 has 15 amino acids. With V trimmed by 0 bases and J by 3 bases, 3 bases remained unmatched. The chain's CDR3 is CASSVAASGSYEQYF. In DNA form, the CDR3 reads TGTGCCAGCAGCGTAGCGGCTAGCGGGAGCTACGAGCAGTACTTC.

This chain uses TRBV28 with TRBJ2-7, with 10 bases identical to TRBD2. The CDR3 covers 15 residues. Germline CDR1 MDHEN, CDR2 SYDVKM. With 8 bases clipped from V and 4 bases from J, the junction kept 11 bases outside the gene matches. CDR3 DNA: TGTGCCAGCTTTCGGTACTCGGGACTAGCGTACGAGCAGTACTTC. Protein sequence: CASFRYSGLAYEQYF.

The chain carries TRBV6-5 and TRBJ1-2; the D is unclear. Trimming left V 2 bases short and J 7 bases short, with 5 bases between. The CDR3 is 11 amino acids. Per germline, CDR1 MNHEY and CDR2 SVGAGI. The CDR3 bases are TGTGCCAGCAGTTACGAGGGTGGCTACACCTTC. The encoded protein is CASSYEGGYTF.

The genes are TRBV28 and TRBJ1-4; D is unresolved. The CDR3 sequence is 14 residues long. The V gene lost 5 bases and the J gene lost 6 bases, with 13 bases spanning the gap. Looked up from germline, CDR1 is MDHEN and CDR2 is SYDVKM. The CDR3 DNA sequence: TGTGCCAGCAGTCCCGGACGGACGGATGAAAAACTGTTTTTT. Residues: CASSPGRTDEKLFF.

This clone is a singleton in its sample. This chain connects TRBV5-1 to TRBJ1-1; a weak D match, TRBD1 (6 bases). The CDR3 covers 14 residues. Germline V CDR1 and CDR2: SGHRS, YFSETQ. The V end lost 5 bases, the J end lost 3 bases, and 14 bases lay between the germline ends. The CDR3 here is CASRRSGADTEAFF. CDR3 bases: TGCGCCAGCAGGAGGTCGGGGGCTGACACTGAAGCTTTCTTT. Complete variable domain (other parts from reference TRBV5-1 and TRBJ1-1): KAGVTQTPRYLIKTRGQQVTLSCSPISGHRSVSWYQQTPGQGLQFLFEYFSETQRNKGNFPGRFSGRQFSNSRSEMNVSTLELGDSALYLCASRRSGADTEAFFGQGTRLTVV.

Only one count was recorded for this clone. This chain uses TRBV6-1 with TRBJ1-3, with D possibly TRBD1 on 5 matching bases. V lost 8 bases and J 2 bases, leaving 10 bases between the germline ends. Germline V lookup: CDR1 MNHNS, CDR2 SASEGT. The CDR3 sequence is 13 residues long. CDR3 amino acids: CASETATGNTIYF. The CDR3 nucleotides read TGTGCCAGCGAGACAGCCACTGGAAACACCATATATTTT.

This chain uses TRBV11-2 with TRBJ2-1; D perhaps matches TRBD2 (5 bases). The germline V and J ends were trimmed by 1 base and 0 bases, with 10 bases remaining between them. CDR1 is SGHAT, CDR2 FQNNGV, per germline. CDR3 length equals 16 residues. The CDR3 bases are TGTGCCAGCAGCTTAGTACGAGGGAGCTCCTACAATGAGCAGTTCTTC. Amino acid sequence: CASSLVRGSSYNEQFF. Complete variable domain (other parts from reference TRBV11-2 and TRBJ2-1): EAGVAQSPRYKIIEKRQSVAFWCNPISGHATLYWYQQILGQGPKLLIQFQNNGVVDDSQLPKDRFSAERLKGVDSTLKIQPAKLEDSAVYLCASSLVRGSSYNEQFFGPGTRLTVL.

The CDR3 DNA reads as TGCGCCAGCAGCAACCGGGACGGCGCCTACAATGAGCAGTTCTTC. This codes for CASSNRDGAYNEQFF. The chain joins TRBV5-1 to TRBJ2-1, with D perhaps matching TRBD1 or TRBD2 (5 bases each). The length of the CDR3 is 15 residues. Per germline, CDR1 SGHRS and CDR2 YFSETQ. V lost 4 bases to trimming and J lost 2 bases, with 13 bases between them.

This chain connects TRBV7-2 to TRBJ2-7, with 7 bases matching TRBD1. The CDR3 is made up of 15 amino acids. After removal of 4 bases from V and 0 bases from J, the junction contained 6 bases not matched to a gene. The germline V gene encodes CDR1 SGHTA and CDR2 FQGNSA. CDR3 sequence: CASSYTYRGSYEQYF. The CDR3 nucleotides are TGTGCCAGCAGCTATACTTACAGGGGCTCCTACGAGCAGTACTTC.

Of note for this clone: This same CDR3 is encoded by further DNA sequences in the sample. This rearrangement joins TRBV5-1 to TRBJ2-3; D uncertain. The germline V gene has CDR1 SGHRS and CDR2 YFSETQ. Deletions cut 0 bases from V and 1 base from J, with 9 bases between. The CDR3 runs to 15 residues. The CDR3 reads CASSLAGLGTDTQYF. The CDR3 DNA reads TGCGCCAGCAGCTTGGCTGGGTTGGGCACAGATACGCAGTATTTT.

The CDR3 sequence is CSVEFVGLAGSYNEQFF. As DNA, the CDR3 is TGCAGCGTTGAATTCGTGGGACTAGCGGGCTCCTACAATGAGCAGTTCTTC. This sequence joins TRBV29-1 and TRBJ2-1; 12 nucleotides align to TRBD2. This CDR3 has 17 residues. Germline V gene sequence: CDR1 SQVTM, CDR2 ANQGSEA. With V trimmed by 2 bases and J by 0 bases, 5 bases remained unmatched.

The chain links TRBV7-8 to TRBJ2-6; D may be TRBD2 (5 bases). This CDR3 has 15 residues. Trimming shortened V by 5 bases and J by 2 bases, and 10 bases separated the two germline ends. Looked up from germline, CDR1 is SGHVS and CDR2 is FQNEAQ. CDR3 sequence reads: CASSKEGAGANVLTF. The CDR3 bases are TGTGCCAGCAGCAAAGAGGGCGCTGGGGCCAACGTCCTGACTTTC. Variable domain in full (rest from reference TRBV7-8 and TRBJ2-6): GAGVSQSPRYKVAKRGQDVALRCDPISGHVSLFWYQQALGQGPEFLTYFQNEAQLDKSGLPSDRFFAERPEGSVSTLKIQRTQQEDSAVYLCASSKEGAGANVLTFGAGSRLTVL.

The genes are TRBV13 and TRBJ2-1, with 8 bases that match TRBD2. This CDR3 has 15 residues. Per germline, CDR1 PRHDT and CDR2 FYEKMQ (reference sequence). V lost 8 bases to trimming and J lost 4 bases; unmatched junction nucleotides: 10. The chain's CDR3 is CASAGSGSTYNEQFF. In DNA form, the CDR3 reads TGTGCCAGCGCAGGGAGCGGGAGTACGTACAATGAGCAGTTCTTC.

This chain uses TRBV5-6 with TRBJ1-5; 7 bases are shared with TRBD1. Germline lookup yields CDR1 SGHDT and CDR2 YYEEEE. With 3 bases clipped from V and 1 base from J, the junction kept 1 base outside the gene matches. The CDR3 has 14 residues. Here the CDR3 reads CASSSGQSNQPQHF. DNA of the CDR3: TGTGCCAGCAGCTCGGGACAGAGCAATCAGCCCCAGCATTTT.

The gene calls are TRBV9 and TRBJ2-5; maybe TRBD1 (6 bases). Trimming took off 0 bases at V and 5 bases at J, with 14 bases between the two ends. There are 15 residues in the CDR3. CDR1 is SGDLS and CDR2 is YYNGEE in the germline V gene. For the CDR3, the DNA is TGTGCCAGCAGCGTAGCTCAGGGGCGTCGGGAGACCCAGTACTTC. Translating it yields CASSVAQGRRETQYF.

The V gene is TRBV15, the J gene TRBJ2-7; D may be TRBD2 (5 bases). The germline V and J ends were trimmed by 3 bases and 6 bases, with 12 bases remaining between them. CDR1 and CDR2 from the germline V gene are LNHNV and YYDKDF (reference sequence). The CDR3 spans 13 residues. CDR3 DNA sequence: TGTGCCACCAGCAGGACTGGAGGTACCGAGCAGTACTTC. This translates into CATSRTGGTEQYF. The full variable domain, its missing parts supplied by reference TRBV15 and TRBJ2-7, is DAMVIQNPRYQVTQFGKPVTLSCSQTLNHNVMYWYQQKSSQAPKLLFHYYDKDFNNEADTPDNFQSRRPNTSFCFLDIRSPGLGDTAMYLCATSRTGGTEQYFGPGTRLTVT.